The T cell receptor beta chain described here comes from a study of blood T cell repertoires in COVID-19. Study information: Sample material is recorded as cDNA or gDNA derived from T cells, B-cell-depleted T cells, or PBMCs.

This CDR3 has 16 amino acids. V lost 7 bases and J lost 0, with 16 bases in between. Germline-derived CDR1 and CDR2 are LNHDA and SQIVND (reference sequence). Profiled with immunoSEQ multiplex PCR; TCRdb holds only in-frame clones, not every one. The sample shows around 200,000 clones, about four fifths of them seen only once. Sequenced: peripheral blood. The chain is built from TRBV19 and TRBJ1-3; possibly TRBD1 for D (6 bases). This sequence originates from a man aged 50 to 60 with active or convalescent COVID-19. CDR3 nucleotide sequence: TGTGCCAGTACCCAACAGGGAATAGGCTCTGGAAACACCATATATTTT. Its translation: CASTQQGIGSGNTIYF.